These 31 T cell receptor beta chains share one sample of origin, sequenced in a study of blood T cell repertoires in COVID-19. Clones were sequenced by immunoSEQ multiplex PCR, and TCRdb holds only the in-frame ones, with some missing. This sample has about 74,000 clones, with 80% found just once. Sequences were obtained from peripheral blood. These receptors were collected from a human donor in a cohort sampled during active COVID-19.

The gene calls are TRBV7-2 and TRBJ1-5, with 9 bases fitting TRBD1. The CDR3 spans 18 residues. CDR1 SGHTA and CDR2 FQGNSA come from the germline V gene. J was trimmed by 5 bases and V by 0 bases; bases with no gene match: 11. CDR3 sequence (DNA): TGTGCCAGCAGCTTAGCGCCTTACAGGGGGCGCCGGGATCAGCCCCAGCATTTT. Its translation is CASSLAPYRGRRDQPQHF.

The chain combines TRBV24-1 with TRBJ2-3, with 9 positions matching TRBD1. V was pared by 9 bases and J by 3 bases, with 3 bases of the junction left unmatched. From germline, CDR1 is KGHDR and CDR2 SFDVKD. CDR3 length: 13 residues. The CDR3 sequence is CATAGTGTDTQYF. For the CDR3, the DNA is TGTGCCACCGCCGGGACAGGGACAGATACGCAGTATTTT.

There are a few counts of this clone. The J gene is TRBJ2-5, the V gene TRBV6-4; 9 nucleotides align to TRBD2. The CDR3 runs to 16 residues. Germline CDR1 MRHNA, CDR2 SNTAGT. The J segment lost 1 base and the V segment lost 4 bases, leaving 7 bases of the junction unmatched. CDR3: CASSAFAGGPQETQYF. CDR3 DNA: TGTGCCAGCAGTGCTTTTGCGGGAGGGCCCCAAGAGACCCAGTACTTC.

The chain employs TRBV4-3 and TRBJ2-1, with D possibly being TRBD2 (6 bases). Germline lookup yields CDR1 LGHNA and CDR2 YSLEER. The ends were cut back, 1 base at V and 10 bases at J, with 8 bases in the middle. The CDR3 spans 12 residues. The CDR3 DNA reads as TGCGCCAGCAGCCAAGGAGGAGGGGAGCAGTTCTTC. Translated: CASSQGGGEQFF.

This clone was seen just once. V is TRBV4-1 and J is TRBJ1-5; D is ambiguous. CDR1 and CDR2 from the germline V gene are MGHRA and YSYEKL. V was cut by 1 base and J by 4 bases, with 5 bases left in between. The CDR3 consists of 13 residues. The CDR3 DNA follows: TGCGCCAGCAGCCAAGTTTCGAATCAGCCCCAGCATTTT. It encodes CASSQVSNQPQHF.

This clone came up a few times. The CDR3 reads CASSIPWTSGGTGELFF. Here the CDR3 DNA reads TGTGCCAGTAGTATCCCCTGGACTAGCGGGGGTACCGGGGAGCTGTTTTTT. The rearrangement links TRBV19 to TRBJ2-2; the match to TRBD2 covers 13 bases. Germline V gene sequence: CDR1 LNHDA, CDR2 SQIVND (reference sequence). The V segment lost 3 bases and the J segment 5 bases; nucleotides outside the gene matches: 6. The CDR3 contains 17 residues.

The chain is built from TRBV24-1 and TRBJ2-5; 10 bases are a match to TRBD1. CDR1 and CDR2 (germline): KGHDR, SFDVKD. This CDR3 is built from 16 residues. Losses at the gene ends were 1 base for V and 2 bases for J; bases not matched to a gene: 3. The CDR3 reads CATSDLGTGEQETQYF. The CDR3, as DNA: TGTGCCACCAGTGATTTAGGGACAGGGGAACAAGAGACCCAGTACTTC.

This chain links TRBV7-2 with TRBJ2-2; D gene unclear. This CDR3 has 13 residues. The germline gives CDR1 SGHTA, CDR2 FQGNSA. V lost 1 base to trimming and J lost 6 bases, with 6 bases between them. This CDR3 reads CASSLVIAGELFF. The CDR3 nucleotides read TGTGCCAGCAGCTTAGTTATTGCCGGGGAGCTGTTTTTT.

This clone came up once. The chain links TRBV7-9 to TRBJ2-5; D call uncertain. The V end was cut by 5 bases, the J end by 4 bases, with 5 bases between. CDR1 and CDR2 (germline): SEHNR, FQNEAQ (reference sequence). This CDR3 spans 11 amino acids. CDR3 sequence: CASSPGETQYF. As DNA, the CDR3 is TGTGCCAGCAGCCCGGGAGAGACCCAGTACTTC.

The table lists this clone with a count of one. V is TRBV9 and J is TRBJ2-3; 9 bases are shared with TRBD2. The CDR3 is 14 amino acids. CDR1 and CDR2 (germline): SGDLS, YYNGEE. Germline trimming cut 6 bases from V and 5 bases from J; bases unmatched to any gene: 7. The CDR3 DNA is TGTGCCAGCATGCGCGGGGGGGCGGAAGATACGCAGTATTTT. This encodes CASMRGGAEDTQYF.

CDR3 nucleotide sequence: TGCGCCAGCAGCCAATCCACGCGCGATGAGCAGTTCTTC. This sequence encodes CASSQSTRDEQFF. This rearrangement joins TRBV4-1 to TRBJ2-1; D gene uncertain. Trimming took 2 bases from V and 8 from J, leaving 10 bases between them. Germline loops: CDR1 MGHRA, CDR2 YSYEKL. There are 13 residues in the CDR3.

This clone was counted at least ten times. This chain joins TRBV11-1 and TRBJ2-7, with 8 bases matching TRBD1. Looked up from germline, CDR1 is SGHAT and CDR2 is FQDESV (reference sequence). The CDR3 consists of 13 residues. V shed 3 bases and J 3 bases; nucleotides not matched to a gene: 1. In DNA form, the CDR3 reads TGTGCCAGCAGCTTGGGACAGGTCTACGAGCAGTACTTC. It is translated as CASSLGQVYEQYF.

The chain uses TRBV4-1 and TRBJ2-5; D might be TRBD2 (7 bases). Germline V gene lookup returns CDR1 MGHRA and CDR2 YSYEKL. The V end lost 0 bases, the J end lost 5 bases, and 16 bases lay between the germline ends. The CDR3 length is 16 residues. The CDR3 is CASSQEAAGAEETQYF. Here the CDR3 DNA reads TGCGCCAGCAGCCAAGAGGCGGCGGGGGCGGAGGAGACCCAGTACTTC.

This sequence joins TRBV6-5 and TRBJ2-3; 8 positions agree with TRBD1. Germline lookup yields CDR1 MNHEY and CDR2 SVGAGI. V lost 5 bases and J lost 1; bases outside the gene matches: 5. The CDR3 runs to 15 residues. The CDR3 nucleotides read TGTGCCAGCAGTCCTCAGGGGGCTGGCACAGATACGCAGTATTTT. Translated: CASSPQGAGTDTQYF.

The chain combines TRBV29-1 with TRBJ2-7, with D possibly being TRBD1 (8 bases). Germline CDR1 and CDR2: SQVTM and ANQGSEA. Trimming shortened V by 7 bases and J by 2 bases, and 15 bases separated the two germline ends. The CDR3 runs to 13 residues. CDR3 sequence reads: CSAGQGLTYEQYF. The CDR3 region has the DNA TGCAGCGCTGGACAGGGACTAACCTACGAGCAGTACTTC.

J is TRBJ1-3 and V is TRBV9; TRBD1 agrees at 7 bases. V shed 3 bases and J 4 bases; nucleotides not matched to a gene: 7. Germline V gives CDR1 SGDLS, CDR2 YYNGEE. The CDR3 contains 15 residues. The CDR3 coding sequence is TGTGCCAGCAGCGCATGGACAGGAGGAGGAAACACCATATATTTT. Translated: CASSAWTGGGNTIYF.

The table lists this clone with a few counts. The gene calls are TRBV27 and TRBJ1-1; D is ambiguous. CDR1 and CDR2 from the germline V gene are MNHEY and SMNVEV (reference sequence). CDR3 length: 13 residues. V dropped 3 bases and J dropped 3 bases, with 8 bases sitting between them. In DNA form, the CDR3 reads TGTGCCAGCAGTTTGGGCATGTACACTGAAGCTTTCTTT. The encoded protein is CASSLGMYTEAFF.

This chain connects TRBV27 to TRBJ1-4, with 8 bases identical to TRBD1. V lost 2 bases to trimming and J lost 10 bases; unmatched junction nucleotides: 6. CDR1 is MNHEY, CDR2 SMNVEV, per germline (reference sequence). The CDR3 has 14 amino acids. The CDR3 DNA follows: TGTGCCAGCAGTTTAAGGCAGGGGGCGGGAAAACTGTTTTTT. Its protein product is CASSLRQGAGKLFF.

The gene calls are TRBV10-3 and TRBJ1-4; 8 nucleotides match TRBD1. Germline V gene sequence: CDR1 ENHRY, CDR2 SYGVKD. This CDR3 contains 14 residues. V was pared by 5 bases and J by 8 bases, with 7 bases of the junction left unmatched. Here the CDR3 DNA reads TGTGCCATCAGTAGGGGGCAGGGGGCAGAAAAACTGTTTTTT. Encoded protein: CAISRGQGAEKLFF.

The chain links TRBV5-1 to TRBJ2-1, with D possibly matching TRBD1 (6 bases). The CDR3 has 15 residues. The germline V and J ends were trimmed by 3 bases and 2 bases, with 12 bases remaining between them. The germline CDR1 and CDR2 sequences are SGHRS and YFSETQ. The CDR3 nucleotides are TGCGCCAGCAGCTGGGGGACAAAGACCTACAATGAGCAGTTCTTC. Translation gives CASSWGTKTYNEQFF.

This clone was found a few times. CDR3 DNA: TGTGCCAGTAGTACGGGGACAGGGGTCCATTCACCCCTCCACTTT. As protein: CASSTGTGVHSPLHF. The chain carries TRBV19 and TRBJ1-6, with 10 nucleotides matching TRBD1. Germline trimming cut 4 bases from V and 8 bases from J; bases unmatched to any gene: 5. This CDR3 contains 15 residues. The germline gives CDR1 LNHDA, CDR2 SQIVND (reference sequence).

The rearrangement joins TRBV7-8 to TRBJ2-5, with 11 bases aligning to TRBD2. The J segment lost 7 bases and the V segment lost 5 bases, leaving 15 bases of the junction unmatched. This CDR3 region has 17 residues. Germline CDR1 and CDR2: SGHVS and FQNEAQ. CDR3 sequence: CASSPPGVAGGSRTQYF. The CDR3 nucleotides are TGTGCCAGCAGCCCCCCCGGGGTAGCGGGAGGGTCTCGGACCCAGTACTTC.

This sequence joins TRBV5-6 and TRBJ2-1; TRBD1 matches 9 bases. Germline values: CDR1 SGHDT, CDR2 YYEEEE. V trimming: 4 bases; J trimming: 15 bases; junction bases outside the gene matches: 14. The CDR3 loop spans 14 amino acids. The CDR3: CASSPDRGKNAGFF. CDR3 nucleotides: TGTGCCAGCAGCCCCGACAGGGGGAAGAATGCGGGGTTCTTC.

J is TRBJ2-7 and V is TRBV24-1; 12 bases map to TRBD2. The CDR3 has 24 residues. From germline, CDR1 is KGHDR and CDR2 SFDVKD. V dropped 7 bases and J dropped 3; count of bases not matched to a gene: 33. The CDR3 protein is CATSLAGKKATRGLAGPVRYEQYV. Here the CDR3 DNA reads TGTGCCACCAGCTTGGCAGGGAAGAAAGCAACCCGAGGACTAGCGGGACCGGTACGCTACGAGCAGTACGTC.

This rearrangement joins TRBV7-9 to TRBJ1-4, with TRBD1 as a possible D gene (6 bases). CDR3 length: 15 residues. From germline, CDR1 is SEHNR and CDR2 FQNEAQ (reference sequence). Trimming removed 5 bases from V and 4 bases from J, with 14 bases in between. The CDR3 DNA follows: TGTGCCAGCAGCCCGGCGGGGGCCCTTAATGAAAAACTGTTTTTT. It is translated as CASSPAGALNEKLFF.

The J gene is TRBJ1-1, the V gene TRBV19, with D possibly TRBD1 on 5 matching bases. CDR1 LNHDA and CDR2 SQIVND come from the germline V gene (reference sequence). This CDR3 is built from 15 residues. V was cut by 7 bases and J by 0 bases, with 15 bases left in between. The CDR3 here is CASKNLPGMNTEAFF. For the CDR3, the DNA is TGTGCCAGTAAAAATCTTCCAGGGATGAACACTGAAGCTTTCTTT.

This clone was seen just once. This rearrangement joins TRBV30 to TRBJ2-1; D is unclear. Trimming took off 0 bases at V and 5 bases at J, with 8 bases between the two ends. CDR3 length: 13 amino acids. CDR1 is GTSNPN and CDR2 is SVGIG in the germline V gene (reference sequence). The CDR3 here is CAWSVQLNNEQFF. CDR3 coding DNA: TGTGCCTGGAGTGTACAACTAAACAATGAGCAGTTCTTC.

V usage is TRBV5-1 and J usage is TRBJ2-3; TRBD1 matches at 9 bases. CDR1 is SGHRS, CDR2 YFSETQ, per germline. The CDR3 loop spans 16 amino acids. Unmatched junction bases numbered 9, after V lost 3 bases and J lost 4 bases. CDR3 nucleotide sequence: TGCGCCAGCAGCTGGGCTACAGGGGGCGGAGCAGATACGCAGTATTTT. Translating it yields CASSWATGGGADTQYF.

This clone was recorded only once. The rearrangement joins TRBV27 to TRBJ1-5; 9 bases match TRBD1. CDR3 size: 14 residues. Trimming took 6 bases from V and 6 from J; bases not matched to a gene: 6. Germline V gene lookup returns CDR1 MNHEY and CDR2 SMNVEV (reference sequence). CDR3 bases: TGTGCCAGCAGGGGACAGGGAAGAAGTCAGCCCCAGCATTTT. As protein: CASRGQGRSQPQHF.

This chain connects TRBV19 to TRBJ1-6, with D possibly TRBD1 on 6 matching bases. From germline, CDR1 is LNHDA and CDR2 SQIVND (reference sequence). The CDR3 spans 17 residues. V lost 3 bases, J lost 3 bases, and 15 bases lay in between. The chain's CDR3 is CASSIPGGPRYNSPLHF. The CDR3 coding sequence is TGTGCCAGTAGTATCCCCGGGGGGCCGCGCTATAATTCACCCCTCCACTTT.

The V gene is TRBV6-5, the J gene TRBJ2-3, with 9 positions matching TRBD1. The J segment lost 4 bases and the V segment lost 0 bases, leaving 5 bases of the junction unmatched. The germline gives CDR1 MNHEY, CDR2 SVGAGI. The CDR3 has 16 amino acids. This CDR3 is CASSYSWTGVSDTQYF. Here the CDR3 DNA reads TGTGCCAGCAGTTACTCTTGGACAGGGGTGTCAGATACGCAGTATTTT.